Presented here are 28 T cell receptor beta chains from one specimen sequenced in a study of blood T cell repertoires in COVID-19. Only in-frame clones appear in the TCRdb table, and some are missing; sequencing was by immunoSEQ multiplex PCR. The table lists about 40,000 clones, about 89% of them singletons. The specimen sequenced was peripheral blood. Every receptor here comes from a human donor in a cohort sampled during active COVID-19.

This clone has only a few counts. This chain joins TRBV7-2 and TRBJ1-5; the D gene is possibly TRBD1 (5 bases). Trimming took off 4 bases at V and 6 bases at J, with 16 bases between the two ends. The CDR3 runs 15 residues. From germline, CDR1 is SGHTA and CDR2 FQGNSA. CDR3 sequence: CASSSQGEGAQPQHF. For the CDR3, the DNA is TGTGCCAGCAGCTCCCAGGGTGAAGGGGCTCAGCCCCAGCATTTT.

The chain uses TRBV13 and TRBJ1-1; D is unclear. This CDR3 region has 14 residues. In germline, CDR1 is PRHDT, CDR2 FYEKMQ (reference sequence). V lost 0 bases to trimming and J lost 1 base, with 6 bases between them. The CDR3 loop is CASSLGEGNTEAFF. The CDR3 DNA follows: TGTGCCAGCAGCTTAGGGGAGGGGAACACTGAAGCTTTCTTT.

This rearrangement joins TRBV3-1 (or the pseudogene TRBV3-2) to TRBJ2-7, with 7 bases identical to TRBD2. The CDR3 has 16 residues. Unmatched junction bases numbered 9, after V lost 1 base and J lost 3 bases. The germline gives CDR1 LGHDT, CDR2 YNNKEL (reference sequence). The CDR3 protein is CASSQAAGAGDYEQYF. Here the CDR3 DNA reads TGTGCCAGCAGCCAAGCCGCCGGGGCGGGGGACTACGAGCAGTACTTC.

The chain joins TRBV18 to TRBJ1-1; TRBD1 might be the D (6 bases). Germline V gene lookup returns CDR1 KGHSH and CDR2 LQKENI. The CDR3 loop spans 12 amino acids. Deletions cut 3 bases from V and 5 bases from J, with 7 bases between. DNA for the CDR3: TGTGCCAGCTCACCTACAGGGACTGAAGCTTTCTTT. This translates into CASSPTGTEAFF. Full variable domain (rest looked up from reference TRBV18 and TRBJ1-1): NAGVMQNPRHLVRRRGQEARLRCSPMKGHSHVYWYRQLPEEGLKFMVYLQKENIIDESGMPKERFSAEFPKEGPSILRIQQVVRGDSAAYFCASSPTGTEAFFGQGTRLTVV.

J is TRBJ1-2 and V is TRBV7-9, with 11 bases lining up with TRBD1. The CDR3 runs to 17 residues. Germline V lookup: CDR1 SEHNR, CDR2 FQNEAQ (reference sequence). J was trimmed by 3 bases and V by 5 bases; bases with no gene match: 11. DNA for the CDR3: TGTGCCAGCAGCGAAGAAGGGGGACAGGGGGAATACTATGGCTACACCTTC. Residues: CASSEEGGQGEYYGYTF.

CDR3 nucleotide sequence: TGTGCCAGCAGCCGGGGCGGGGGCGCGTTCGCTAGCAATCAGCCCCAGCATTTT. This translates into CASSRGGGAFASNQPQHF. The chain carries TRBV5-4 and TRBJ1-5; tentatively, D is TRBD1 (6 bases). Per the germline V gene, CDR1 is SGHNT and CDR2 is YYREEE (reference sequence). Trimming stripped 4 bases from V and 0 bases from J, with 20 bases between. The CDR3 sequence is 18 residues long.

The genes are TRBV7-2 and TRBJ2-7, with no clear D. The CDR3 extends over 14 amino acids. In germline, CDR1 is SGHTA, CDR2 FQGNSA. V was shortened by 4 bases and J by 2 bases, with 12 bases between the two germline ends. The CDR3 nucleotides are TGTGCCAGCAGCTCCAGACAATCGGCCTACGAGCAGTACTTC. Translation gives CASSSRQSAYEQYF.

V is TRBV3-1 (or the pseudogene TRBV3-2) and J is TRBJ2-7; TRBD2 matches at 7 bases. The CDR3 covers 17 residues. The trim removed 1 base at V and 1 base at J, leaving 10 bases unmatched. Germline V CDR1 and CDR2: LGHDT, YNNKEL (reference sequence). The CDR3 region has the DNA TGTGCCAGCAGCCAAGTCGCGGGATGGGGGGGATCCTACGAGCAGTACTTC. Protein product: CASSQVAGWGGSYEQYF.

The chain recombines TRBV5-1 with TRBJ1-1, with a tentative D call TRBD1 (5 bases). CDR3 length: 13 residues. The germline V and J ends were trimmed by 9 bases and 6 bases, with 18 bases remaining between them. Germline CDR1 reads SGHRS; CDR2 reads YFSETQ. CDR3 protein: CANYTESGPEAFF. As DNA, the CDR3 is TGCGCCAACTATACCGAGTCAGGGCCTGAAGCTTTCTTT.

V usage is TRBV27 and J usage is TRBJ1-1; the D gene is possibly TRBD1 (6 bases). Germline CDR1 reads MNHEY; CDR2 reads SMNVEV (reference sequence). With 8 bases removed from V and 5 bases from J, the gap between germline ends came to 12 bases. The CDR3 loop spans 12 amino acids. The CDR3 coding sequence is TGTGCCAGCGCCATTAGGGGGACTGAAGCTTTCTTT. Protein: CASAIRGTEAFF.

This clone was observed a handful of times. The rearrangement joins TRBV7-9 to TRBJ2-7, with D possibly TRBD2 on 5 matching bases. This CDR3 has 13 residues. Deletions cut 5 bases from V and 4 bases from J, with 12 bases between. Germline CDR1 SEHNR, CDR2 FQNEAQ (reference sequence). This CDR3 reads CASSLGEGYEQYF. CDR3 coding DNA: TGTGCCAGCAGCCTGGGAGAAGGGTACGAGCAGTACTTC.

This clone was seen a single time. For the CDR3, the DNA is TGCGCCAGCAGCCAGGGTTGGACAGGGGGGAGCTCTGGGGCCAACGTCCTGACTTTC. The encoded protein is CASSQGWTGGSSGANVLTF. The V call is TRBV4-3, the J call TRBJ2-6; TRBD1 aligns across 10 bases. The CDR3 runs to 19 residues. Unmatched junction bases numbered 8, after V lost 3 bases and J lost 0 bases. Germline V CDR1 and CDR2: LGHNA, YSLEER.

The rearrangement joins TRBV6-2 or TRBV6-3 to TRBJ1-2; weak D call: TRBD1 (6 bases). This CDR3 has 11 amino acids. The V and J ends lost 4 bases and 10 bases respectively, with 10 bases between them. The germline CDR1 and CDR2 sequences are MNHEY and SVGEGT. The chain's CDR3 is CASSLSGAYTF. DNA of the CDR3: TGTGCCAGCAGTTTGTCAGGGGCCTACACCTTC.

The chain links TRBV28 to TRBJ1-5, with 7 bases lining up with TRBD1. Germline V gives CDR1 MDHEN, CDR2 SYDVKM. Germline trimming cut 1 base from V and 5 bases from J; bases unmatched to any gene: 8. This CDR3 spans 16 amino acids. CDR3: CASSLFRQGWHQPQHF. CDR3 DNA: TGTGCCAGCAGTTTATTTCGACAGGGTTGGCATCAGCCCCAGCATTTT.

The gene calls are TRBV18 and TRBJ1-6, with a weak D call TRBD1 (6 bases). In germline, CDR1 is KGHSH, CDR2 LQKENI. CDR3 length: 16 residues. V was pared by 6 bases and J by 7 bases, with 19 bases between. CDR3 residues: CASSGATGAPNSPLHF. In DNA form, the CDR3 reads TGTGCCAGCTCCGGAGCGACAGGCGCCCCCAATTCACCCCTCCACTTT.

The chain carries TRBV6-4 and TRBJ2-7, with TRBD2 matching over 7 bases. This CDR3 region has 13 residues. Germline CDR1 MRHNA, CDR2 SNTAGT. Losses at the gene ends were 4 bases for V and 5 bases for J; bases not matched to a gene: 5. This chain's CDR3 is CASSVGGPDEQYF. CDR3 bases: TGTGCCAGCAGTGTGGGAGGGCCTGACGAGCAGTACTTC.

The CDR3 loop is CASSLNRFETEAFF. CDR3 coding DNA: TGCGCCAGCAGCTTAAACAGGTTTGAAACTGAAGCTTTCTTT. The chain recombines TRBV5-1 with TRBJ1-1; a possible D gene is TRBD1 (5 bases). Trimming pared 2 bases from V and 5 bases from J, leaving 13 bases between. This CDR3 region has 14 residues. Germline loops: CDR1 SGHRS, CDR2 YFSETQ.

The chain is built from TRBV11-2 and TRBJ1-3, with 7 nucleotides matching TRBD1. There are 19 residues in the CDR3. Germline V gives CDR1 SGHAT, CDR2 FQNNGV. Trimming removed 4 bases from V and 0 bases from J; junction bases left unmatched: 15. The CDR3 sequence: CASSSYRGPNPFSGNTIYF. The CDR3 bases are TGTGCCAGCAGCTCCTACAGGGGACCAAATCCGTTCTCTGGAAACACCATATATTTT.

The count of this clone is one. The chain uses TRBV5-1 and TRBJ1-2; no definite D call. This CDR3 is 13 amino acids long. CDR1 is SGHRS, CDR2 YFSETQ, per germline. The V gene lost 4 bases and the J gene lost 1 base, with 8 bases spanning the gap. The CDR3 sequence: CASSLTLNYGYTF. CDR3 sequence (DNA): TGCGCCAGCAGCCTGACACTTAACTATGGCTACACCTTC.

V and J are TRBV9 and TRBJ1-5, with D maybe TRBD1 (5 bases). This CDR3 is 15 amino acids long. Germline V lookup: CDR1 SGDLS, CDR2 YYNGEE. The V and J ends lost 6 bases and 0 bases respectively, with 13 bases between them. CDR3 loop: CASNPTGDSNQPQHF. The CDR3 DNA sequence: TGTGCCAGCAACCCCACGGGGGATAGCAATCAGCCCCAGCATTTT.

The chain employs TRBV4-3 and TRBJ1-1; weak D call: TRBD1 (5 bases). This CDR3 region has 14 residues. The germline V gene has CDR1 LGHNA and CDR2 YSLEER. Deletions cut 1 base from V and 1 base from J, with 7 bases between. The CDR3 sequence is CASSQGQGNTEAFF. DNA of the CDR3: TGCGCCAGCAGCCAAGGTCAGGGGAACACTGAAGCTTTCTTT.

The chain has TRBV7-2 and TRBJ1-6; a possible D gene is TRBD1 (5 bases). Trimming pared 2 bases from V and 10 bases from J, leaving 6 bases between. The CDR3 sequence is 12 residues long. The germline CDR1 and CDR2 sequences are SGHTA and FQGNSA. The CDR3 loop reads CASSLRGSPLHF. The CDR3, as DNA: TGTGCCAGCAGCTTAAGGGGATCACCCCTCCACTTT.

This sequence joins TRBV11-2 and TRBJ1-2; D is possibly TRBD1 (5 bases). From germline, CDR1 is SGHAT and CDR2 FQNNGV. Deletions cut 0 bases from V and 7 bases from J, with 21 bases between. The CDR3 covers 17 residues. DNA for the CDR3: TGTGCCAGCAGCTTAGATGTATGGGGGACTGGGCGTGGTGGCTACACCTTC. This encodes CASSLDVWGTGRGGYTF.

This chain joins TRBV18 and TRBJ2-7, with D perhaps TRBD1 (6 bases). The CDR3 totals 14 residues. V was pared by 8 bases and J by 1 base, with 15 bases between. In germline, CDR1 is KGHSH, CDR2 LQKENI. CDR3 sequence: CASARTDSSYEQYF. The CDR3 nucleotides are TGTGCCAGCGCCCGGACAGATTCATCCTACGAGCAGTACTTC.

The genes are TRBV11-2 and TRBJ2-2; unclear D gene. Germline V gene lookup returns CDR1 SGHAT and CDR2 FQNNGV. V gave up 5 bases and J gave up 3 bases, with 10 bases separating them. The CDR3 consists of 14 residues. DNA for the CDR3: TGTGCCAGCAGCGCCCTGAGGCACACCGGGGAGCTGTTTTTT. As protein: CASSALRHTGELFF.

The chain couples TRBV7-9 to TRBJ1-3, with D possibly matching TRBD1 (6 bases). Germline V gene sequence: CDR1 SEHNR, CDR2 FQNEAQ (reference sequence). The CDR3 extends over 16 amino acids. The V and J ends lost 5 bases and 0 bases respectively, with 14 bases between them. In DNA form, the CDR3 reads TGTGCCAGCAGCCAGGGCAGGGGCACCTCTGGAAACACCATATATTTT. Amino acid sequence: CASSQGRGTSGNTIYF.

This chain connects TRBV9 to TRBJ2-5; TRBD1 agrees at 9 bases. The CDR3 is 14 residues long. Trimming took 3 bases from V and 7 from J; bases not matched to a gene: 7. The germline gives CDR1 SGDLS, CDR2 YYNGEE. CDR3 region: CASSEGQGVGTQYF. The CDR3 DNA follows: TGTGCCAGCAGCGAGGGACAGGGTGTTGGGACCCAGTACTTC. The entire variable domain, with the rest obtained from reference TRBV9 and TRBJ2-5, is as follows: DSGVTQTPKHLITATGQRVTLRCSPRSGDLSVYWYQQSLDQGLQFLIQYYNGEERAKGNILERFSAQQFPDLHSELNLSSLELGDSALYFCASSEGQGVGTQYFGPGTRLLVL.

The chain carries TRBV3-1 (or the pseudogene TRBV3-2) and TRBJ1-3; D not certain. The CDR3 has 15 residues. Per germline, CDR1 LGHDT and CDR2 YNNKEL (reference sequence). Trimming removed 6 bases at V and 6 bases at J, with 18 bases between. This CDR3 reads CASSKAREVANTIYF. The CDR3 region has the DNA TGTGCCAGCAGTAAGGCCCGGGAGGTAGCAAACACCATATATTTT.